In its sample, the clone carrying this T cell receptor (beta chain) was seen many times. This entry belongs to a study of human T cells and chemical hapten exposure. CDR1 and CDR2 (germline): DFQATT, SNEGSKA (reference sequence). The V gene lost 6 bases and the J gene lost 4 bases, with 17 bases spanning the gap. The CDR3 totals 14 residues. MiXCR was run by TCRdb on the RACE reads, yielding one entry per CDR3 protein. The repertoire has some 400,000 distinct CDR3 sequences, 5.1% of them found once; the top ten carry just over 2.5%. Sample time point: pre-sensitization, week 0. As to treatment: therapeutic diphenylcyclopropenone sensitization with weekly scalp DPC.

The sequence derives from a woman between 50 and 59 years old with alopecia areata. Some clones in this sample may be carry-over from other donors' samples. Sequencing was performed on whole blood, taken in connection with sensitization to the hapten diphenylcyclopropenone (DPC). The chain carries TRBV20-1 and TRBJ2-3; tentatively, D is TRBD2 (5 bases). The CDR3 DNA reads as TGCAGTGCCCAAGGTCTGTCCGGGGCAGATACGCAGTATTTT. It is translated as CSAQGLSGADTQYF.